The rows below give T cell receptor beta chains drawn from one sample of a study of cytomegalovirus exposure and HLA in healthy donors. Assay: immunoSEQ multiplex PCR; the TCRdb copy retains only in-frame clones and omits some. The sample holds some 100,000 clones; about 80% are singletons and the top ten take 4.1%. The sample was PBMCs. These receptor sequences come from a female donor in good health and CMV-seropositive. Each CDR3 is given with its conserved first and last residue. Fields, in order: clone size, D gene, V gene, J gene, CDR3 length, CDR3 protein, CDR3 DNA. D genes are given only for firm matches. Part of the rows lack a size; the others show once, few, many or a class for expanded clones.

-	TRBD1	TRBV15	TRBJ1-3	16	CATSRGRGQGGNTIYF	TGTGCCACCAGCAGAGGGAGGGGGCAGGGCGGAAACACCATATATTTT
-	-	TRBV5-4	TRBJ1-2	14	CASSPGVDSYGYTF	TGTGCCAGCAGCCCCGGGGTCGATAGCTATGGCTACACCTTC
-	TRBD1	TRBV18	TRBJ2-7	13	CASSGTGIYEQYF	TGTGCCAGCTCGGGGACAGGGATCTACGAGCAGTACTTC
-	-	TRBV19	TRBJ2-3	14	CASSMRRNTDTQYF	TGTGCCAGTAGTATGAGGCGGAACACAGATACGCAGTATTTT
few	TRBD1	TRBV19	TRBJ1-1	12	CASSLTTGIAFF	TGTGCCAGTAGTTTGACGACAGGGATAGCTTTCTTT
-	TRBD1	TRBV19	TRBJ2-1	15	CASSFGTGPYNEQFF	TGTGCCAGTAGCTTTGGGACAGGGCCTTACAATGAGCAGTTCTTC
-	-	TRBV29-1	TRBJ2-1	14	CSVVGGMTYNEQFF	TGCAGCGTTGTTGGGGGGATGACCTACAATGAGCAGTTCTTC
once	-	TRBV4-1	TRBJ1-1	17	CASSLARTAEMNTEAFF	TGCGCCAGCAGCCTCGCCCGGACAGCCGAAATGAACACTGAAGCTTTCTTT
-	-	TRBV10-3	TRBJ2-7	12	CAISRTLYEQYF	TGTGCCATCAGTCGGACTCTCTACGAGCAGTACTTC
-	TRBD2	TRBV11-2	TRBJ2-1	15	CASSLKAGGRNEQFF	TGTGCCAGCAGCTTAAAAGCGGGAGGGCGCAATGAGCAGTTCTTC
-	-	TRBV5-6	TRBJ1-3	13	CASSRGGGNTIYF	TGTGCCAGCAGCCGGGGGGGAGGAAACACCATATATTTT
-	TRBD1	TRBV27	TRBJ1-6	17	CASSPSILGQYNSPLHF	TGTGCCAGCAGTCCCAGCATCCTGGGACAGTATAATTCACCCCTCCACTTT
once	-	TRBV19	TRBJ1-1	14	CASSIPGESPGAFF	TGTGCCAGTAGTATCCCAGGGGAGTCTCCGGGAGCTTTCTTT
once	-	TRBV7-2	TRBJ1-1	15	CASSFQGGLNTEAFF	TGCGCCAGCAGCTTTCAGGGAGGGTTGAACACTGAAGCTTTCTTT
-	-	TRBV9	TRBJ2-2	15	CASSVKGGPPGELFF	TGTGCCAGCAGCGTAAAGGGGGGGCCCCCCGGGGAGCTGTTTTTT
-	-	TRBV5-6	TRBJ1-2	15	CASSFLGGGGHGYTF	TGTGCCAGCAGCTTCTTAGGGGGAGGGGGACATGGCTACACCTTC
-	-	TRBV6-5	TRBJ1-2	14	CASARQFFNYGYTF	TGTGCCAGCGCCAGACAGTTCTTTAACTATGGCTACACCTTC
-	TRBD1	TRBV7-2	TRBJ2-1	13	CASSPDRVNEQFF	TGTGCCAGCAGCCCGGACAGGGTCAATGAGCAGTTCTTC
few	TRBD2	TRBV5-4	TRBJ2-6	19	CASSRPLAGVHSGANGLTF	TGTGCCAGCAGCCGACCGCTAGCGGGGGTCCACTCTGGGGCCAACGGCCTGACTTTC
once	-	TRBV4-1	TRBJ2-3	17	CASSQQRRAESTDTQYF	TGCGCCAGCAGCCAACAGCGGCGAGCGGAATCCACAGATACGCAGTATTTT
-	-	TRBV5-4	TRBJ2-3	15	CASSPLGHYTDTQYF	TGTGCCAGCAGCCCCCTCGGCCACTACACAGATACGCAGTATTTT
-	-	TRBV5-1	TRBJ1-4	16	CASSLAGTLLNEKLFF	TGCGCCAGCAGCTTGGCCGGGACTCTACTGAATGAAAAACTGTTTTTT
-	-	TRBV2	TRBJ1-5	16	CASSEKGGISNQPQHF	TGTGCCAGCAGTGAAAAAGGCGGGATTAGCAATCAGCCCCAGCATTTT
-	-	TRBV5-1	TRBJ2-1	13	CASSLGQYNEQFF	TGCGCCAGCAGCTTGGGACAGTACAATGAGCAGTTCTTC
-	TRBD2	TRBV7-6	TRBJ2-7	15	CASSPLAGGEGEQYF	TGTGCCAGCAGCCCACTAGCGGGAGGAGAGGGCGAGCAGTACTTC